This T cell receptor beta chain was profiled in a study of shared clonotypes between healthy human individuals. An assay was performed, and its level was deep. Libraries were prepared by immunoSEQ multiplex PCR; TCRdb keeps only in-frame clonotypes and omits some of them. Of 950,000 to 1,300,000 clones listed, around four fifths were seen once; the top ten hold about 1.4%. Germline lookup yields CDR1 SQVTM and CDR2 ANQGSEA. The CDR3 extends over 11 amino acids. The junction had 6 bases not matched to a gene; V was cut back by 8 bases and J by 6 bases. Partitioning of CD4+ cells yielded a CD45RA+ naive subset and a CD45RA-negative memory subset.

The sample taken for sequencing was memory CD4+ T cells sorted from blood. Regarding subset: CD45RA-negative fraction. The sequence derives from a man in his late teens or twenties in good health. V usage is TRBV29-1 and J usage is TRBJ1-2; TRBD1 aligns across 7 bases. The CDR3 reads CSSYQGDGYTF. CDR3 sequence (DNA): TGCAGCTCATATCAGGGGGATGGCTACACCTTC.